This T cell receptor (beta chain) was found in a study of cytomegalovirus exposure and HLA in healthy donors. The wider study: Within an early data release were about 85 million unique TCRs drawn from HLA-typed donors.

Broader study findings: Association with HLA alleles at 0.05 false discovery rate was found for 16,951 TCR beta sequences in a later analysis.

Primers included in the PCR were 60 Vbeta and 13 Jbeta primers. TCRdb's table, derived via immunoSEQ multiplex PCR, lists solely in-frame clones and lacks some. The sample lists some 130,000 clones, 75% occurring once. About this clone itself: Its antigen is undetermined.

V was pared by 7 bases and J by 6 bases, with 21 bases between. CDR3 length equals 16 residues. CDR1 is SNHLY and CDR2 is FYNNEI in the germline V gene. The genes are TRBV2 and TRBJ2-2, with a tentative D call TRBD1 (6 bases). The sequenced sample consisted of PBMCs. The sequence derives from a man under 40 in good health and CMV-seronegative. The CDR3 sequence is CASKGPGRGGAGELFF. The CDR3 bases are TGTGCCAGCAAAGGTCCAGGACGAGGGGGAGCCGGGGAGCTGTTTTTT. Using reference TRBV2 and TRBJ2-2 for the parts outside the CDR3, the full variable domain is EPEVTQTPSHQVTQMGQEVILRCVPISNHLYFYWYRQILGQKVEFLVSFYNNEISEKSEIFDDQFSVERPDGSNFTLKIRSTKLEDSAMYFCASKGPGRGGAGELFFGEGSRLTVL.